This T cell receptor beta chain came from a study of blood T cell repertoires in COVID-19. Trimming stripped 6 bases from V and 6 bases from J, with 12 bases between. The CDR3 consists of 12 residues. Germline values: CDR1 MNHEY, CDR2 SVGEGT. Authors' analysis steps: Amplifying reference gene primers gave estimates of nucleated cell counts. Repertoires were generated with immunoSEQ multiplex PCR, while TCRdb's copy carries only in-frame clones and drops some. From that table come the V and J calls and clone size; the DNA was used to work out D and trimming. Of over 80,000 clones in the sample, approximately 85% were seen once.

The sequencing sample was made of peripheral blood. The TCR originated in a woman of 80 years or more with active or convalescent COVID-19. The rearrangement joins TRBV6-2 or TRBV6-3 to TRBJ2-7; D gene unclear. The CDR3 coding sequence is TGTGCCAGCAGCCGGCCCCCGGGCGAGCAGTACTTC. As protein: CASSRPPGEQYF.